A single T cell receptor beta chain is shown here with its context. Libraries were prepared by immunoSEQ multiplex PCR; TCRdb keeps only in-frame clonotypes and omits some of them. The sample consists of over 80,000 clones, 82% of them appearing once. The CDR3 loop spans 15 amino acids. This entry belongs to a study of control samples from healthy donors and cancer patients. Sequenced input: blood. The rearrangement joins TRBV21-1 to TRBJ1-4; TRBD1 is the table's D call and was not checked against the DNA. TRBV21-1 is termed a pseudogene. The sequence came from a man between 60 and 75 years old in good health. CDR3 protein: CASRSQGVTNEKLFF. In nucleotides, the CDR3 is TGTGCCAGCCGATCCCAGGGGGTAACTAATGAAAAACTGTTTTTT.